This passage covers 13 T cell receptor beta chains from one sample sequenced in a study of cytomegalovirus exposure and HLA in healthy donors. The PCR ran on 60 Vbeta and 13 Jbeta primers. Only in-frame clones appear in the TCRdb table, and some are missing; sequencing was by immunoSEQ multiplex PCR. The table has 200,000 to 250,000 clones, approximately 81% seen once. Material: PBMCs. The receptors stem from a human donor in good health.

CDR3 DNA sequence: TGCGCCAGCATACTAGGGGAGGGAGGGCCGTACAATGAGCAGTTCTTC. This gives the protein CASILGEGGPYNEQFF. The chain links TRBV5-1 to TRBJ2-1, with TRBD2 identical over 7 bases. Germline CDR1 SGHRS, CDR2 YFSETQ. The J segment lost 4 bases and the V segment lost 6 bases, leaving 13 bases of the junction unmatched. This CDR3 spans 16 amino acids.

The gene calls are TRBV19 and TRBJ1-3; D is uncertain. Between the trimmed V and J ends, which lost 6 bases and 0 bases, there was a span of 12 bases. The CDR3 sequence is 15 residues long. Looked up from germline, CDR1 is LNHDA and CDR2 is SQIVND (reference sequence). CDR3 sequence: CASSPSSSSGNTIYF. CDR3 coding DNA: TGTGCCAGTAGCCCGAGTTCTTCCTCTGGAAACACCATATATTTT.

V gene TRBV12-5 combines with J gene TRBJ2-2; D gene unclear. Trimming removed 2 bases from V and 1 base from J, with 5 bases in between. CDR3 length equals 14 residues. Germline values: CDR1 LGHNT, CDR2 FRNRAP. This CDR3 reads CASGLSLNTGELFF. CDR3 nucleotide sequence: TGTGCTAGTGGTTTGAGCCTGAACACCGGGGAGCTGTTTTTT.

The chain has TRBV7-8 and TRBJ1-5, with D unresolved. The germline V gene has CDR1 SGHVS and CDR2 FQNEAQ. The V gene lost 5 bases and the J gene lost 5 bases, with 16 bases spanning the gap. This CDR3 is built from 15 residues. CDR3 sequence reads: CASSHGRALYQPQHF. In DNA form, the CDR3 reads TGTGCCAGCAGCCATGGGAGGGCGCTCTATCAGCCCCAGCATTTT.

J is TRBJ2-7 and V is TRBV19, with 12 bases lining up with TRBD2. The CDR3 consists of 15 residues. CDR1 LNHDA and CDR2 SQIVND come from the germline V gene (reference sequence). J was trimmed by 2 bases and V by 5 bases; bases with no gene match: 4. In DNA, the CDR3 is TGTGCCAGTAGTTCCTCTAGCGGGAGGGCCTACGAGCAGTACTTC. Its protein product is CASSSSSGRAYEQYF. Full variable domain (rest looked up from reference TRBV19 and TRBJ2-7): DGGITQSPKYLFRKEGQNVTLSCEQNLNHDAMYWYRQDPGQGLRLIYYSQIVNDFQKGDIAEGYSVSREKKESFPLTVTSAQKNPTAFYLCASSSSSGRAYEQYFGPGTRLTVT.

This clone was detected once. The germline gene is not matched at one end of the junction; a read error may be the cause. The genes are TRBV7-9 and TRBJ1-1, with 8 nucleotides matching TRBD1. This CDR3 has 16 amino acids. Germline V gives CDR1 SEHNR, CDR2 FQNEAQ (reference sequence). Written as DNA, the CDR3 is TGTTCCAGCAGCATTCCCCCAGGACAGGGAGATACTGAAGCTTTCTTT. It yields the protein CSSSIPPGQGDTEAFF.

V usage is TRBV6-6 and J usage is TRBJ1-4; 8 bases map to TRBD1. Trimming removed 5 bases from V and 8 bases from J; junction bases left unmatched: 13. This CDR3 comprises 16 residues. Germline lookup yields CDR1 MNHNY and CDR2 SVGAGI (reference sequence). CDR3 nucleotides: TGTGCCAGCAGTAAATCAAGGACAGGGCATGACGAAAAACTGTTTTTT. This sequence encodes CASSKSRTGHDEKLFF.

The chain joins TRBV25-1 to TRBJ1-5; TRBD1 matches 8 bases. The V gene end was trimmed by 6 bases and the J gene end by 2 bases; junction bases not matched to a gene: 3. The CDR3 contains 14 residues. Germline V CDR1 and CDR2: MGHDK, SYGVNS. The CDR3 sequence is CASSDRGGNQPQHF. CDR3 coding DNA: TGTGCCAGCAGCGACAGGGGAGGCAATCAGCCCCAGCATTTT.

The sample holds a few counts of this clone. CDR3: CASAGSTDTQYF. CDR3 in DNA: TGTGCCAGTGCAGGGAGCACAGATACGCAGTATTTT. The rearrangement joins TRBV28 to TRBJ2-3, with D possibly matching TRBD1 (5 bases). The ends were cut back, 9 bases at V and 0 bases at J, with 7 bases in the middle. There are 12 residues in the CDR3. The germline V gene encodes CDR1 MDHEN and CDR2 SYDVKM.

V gene TRBV6-6 combines with J gene TRBJ2-3; 8 nucleotides agree with TRBD1. The CDR3 sequence is 14 residues long. J gave up 6 bases and V 4 bases, and 6 bases lay outside the gene matches. Germline CDR1 MNHNY, CDR2 SVGAGI (reference sequence). The CDR3 region has the DNA TGTGCCAGCAGTTTGACAGGGGTGTTCGATACGCAGTATTTT. Residues: CASSLTGVFDTQYF.

The chain joins TRBV7-8 to TRBJ2-5; no reliable D call. Germline V gene lookup returns CDR1 SGHVS and CDR2 FQNEAQ. The V gene lost 5 bases and the J gene lost 11 bases, with 12 bases spanning the gap. CDR3 length equals 11 residues. The CDR3: CASSQNGEQYF. In nucleotides, the CDR3 is TGTGCCAGCAGCCAAAATGGAGAGCAGTACTTC. The complete variable domain, with remaining parts taken from reference TRBV7-8 and TRBJ2-5, reads GAGVSQSPRYKVAKRGQDVALRCDPISGHVSLFWYQQALGQGPEFLTYFQNEAQLDKSGLPSDRFFAERPEGSVSTLKIQRTQQEDSAVYLCASSQNGEQYFGPGTRLLVL.

This clone was detected once. This rearrangement joins TRBV6-5 to TRBJ2-7; tentatively, D is TRBD1 (7 bases). The CDR3 runs to 13 residues. Germline CDR1 MNHEY, CDR2 SVGAGI. V was trimmed by 4 bases and J by 4 bases, leaving 11 bases between them. The CDR3 protein is CASSSRGDYEQYF. The CDR3 DNA sequence: TGTGCCAGCAGTTCCAGGGGGGATTACGAGCAGTACTTC.

This sequence joins TRBV19 and TRBJ2-5; perhaps TRBD2 as D (7 bases). Per germline, CDR1 LNHDA and CDR2 SQIVND (reference sequence). V was shortened by 3 bases and J by 4 bases, with 15 bases between the two germline ends. The CDR3 is 15 residues long. Here the CDR3 reads CASSIRGARGETQYF. The CDR3 DNA sequence: TGTGCCAGTAGTATTCGGGGGGCGCGGGGAGAGACCCAGTACTTC. Filled out from reference TRBV19 and TRBJ2-5, the complete variable domain reads DGGITQSPKYLFRKEGQNVTLSCEQNLNHDAMYWYRQDPGQGLRLIYYSQIVNDFQKGDIAEGYSVSREKKESFPLTVTSAQKNPTAFYLCASSIRGARGETQYFGPGTRLLVL.